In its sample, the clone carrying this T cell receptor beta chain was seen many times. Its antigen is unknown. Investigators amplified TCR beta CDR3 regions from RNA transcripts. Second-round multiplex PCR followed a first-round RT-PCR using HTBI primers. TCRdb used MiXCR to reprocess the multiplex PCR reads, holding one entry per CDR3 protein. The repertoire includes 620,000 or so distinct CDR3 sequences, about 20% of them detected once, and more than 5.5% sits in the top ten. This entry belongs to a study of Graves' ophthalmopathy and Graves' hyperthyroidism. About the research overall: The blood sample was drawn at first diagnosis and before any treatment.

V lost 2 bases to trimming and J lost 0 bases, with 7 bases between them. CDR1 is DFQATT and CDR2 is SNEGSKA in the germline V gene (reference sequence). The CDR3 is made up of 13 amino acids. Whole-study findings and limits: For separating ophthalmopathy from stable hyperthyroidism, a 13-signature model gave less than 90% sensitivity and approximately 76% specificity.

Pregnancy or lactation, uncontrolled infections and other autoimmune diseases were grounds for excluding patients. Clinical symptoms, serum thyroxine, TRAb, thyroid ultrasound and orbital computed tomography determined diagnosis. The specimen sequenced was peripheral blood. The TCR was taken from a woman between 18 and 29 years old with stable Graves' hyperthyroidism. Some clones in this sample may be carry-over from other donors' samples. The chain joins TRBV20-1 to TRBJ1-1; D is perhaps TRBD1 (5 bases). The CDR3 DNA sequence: TGCAGTGCTAGACCAGGGATGAACACTGAAGCTTTCTTT. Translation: CSARPGMNTEAFF.